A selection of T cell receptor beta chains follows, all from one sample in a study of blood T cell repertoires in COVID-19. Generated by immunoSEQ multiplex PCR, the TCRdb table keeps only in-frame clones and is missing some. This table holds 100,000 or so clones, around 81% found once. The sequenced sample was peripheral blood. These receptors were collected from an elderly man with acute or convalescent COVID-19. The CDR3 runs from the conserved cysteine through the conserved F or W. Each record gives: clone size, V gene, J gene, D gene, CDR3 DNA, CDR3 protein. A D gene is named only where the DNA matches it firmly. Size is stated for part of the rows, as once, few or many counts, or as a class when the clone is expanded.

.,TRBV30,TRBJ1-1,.,TGTGCCGGGGGGGGCCCGAACACTGAAGCTTTCTTT,CAGGGPNTEAFF
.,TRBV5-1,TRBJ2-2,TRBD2,TGCGCCAGCAGAGCGGGAGGTGACACCGGGGAGCTGTTTTTT,CASRAGGDTGELFF
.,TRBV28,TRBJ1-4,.,TGTGCCAGCAGTGACGCATCGCGGGAAAAACTGTTTTTT,CASSDASREKLFF
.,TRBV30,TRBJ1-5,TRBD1,TGTGCCTGGAGTGGAGGGGGCCATCAGCCCCAGCATTTT,CAWSGGGHQPQHF
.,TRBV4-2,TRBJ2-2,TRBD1,TGTGCCAGCAGCCACGCAGACAGGGGGTACACCGGGGAGCTGTTTTTT,CASSHADRGYTGELFF
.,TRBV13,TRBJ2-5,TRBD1,TGTGCCAGCAGCTTAGTCCTCGGGACAGGGGATGGAGAGACCCAGTACTTC,CASSLVLGTGDGETQYF
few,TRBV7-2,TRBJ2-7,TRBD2,TGTGCCAGCAGTTTAGCGGGAGGGCCTCAGATGTACGAGCAGTACTTC,CASSLAGGPQMYEQYF
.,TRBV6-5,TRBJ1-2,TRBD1,TGTGCCAGCAGTTACAGGGGGACAGGGGTAAACTATGGCTACACCTTC,CASSYRGTGVNYGYTF
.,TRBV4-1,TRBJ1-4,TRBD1,TGCGCCAGCACCTCCGGTGGGGCAGGGGGCCCGCCGCATGAAAAACTGTTTTTT,CASTSGGAGGPPHEKLFF
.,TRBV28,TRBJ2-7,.,TGTGCCAGCAGAGCTCCTCCGGGACACCTCGCCTACGAGCAGTGCTTC,CASRAPPGHLAYEQCF
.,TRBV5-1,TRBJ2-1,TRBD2,TGCGCCAGCAGGCTAGCGGGTACCGCCGATGAGCAGTTCTTC,CASRLAGTADEQFF
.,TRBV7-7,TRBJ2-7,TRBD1,TGTGCTAGCAGCCCCGGGACAGGGCCGTACGAGCAGTACTTC,CASSPGTGPYEQYF
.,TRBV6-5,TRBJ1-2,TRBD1,TGTGCCAGCAGTTACTCGACGACAGGGCGGGTAGGAGGCTACACCTTC,CASSYSTTGRVGGYTF
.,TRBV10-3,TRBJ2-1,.,TGTGCCATCAGTGAGTCTAGGAGCGGTAGCTCCTACAATGAGCAGTTCTTC,CAISESRSGSSYNEQFF
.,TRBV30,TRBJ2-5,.,TGTGCCTGGAGTGCGGGGGGAGGGGGAGAGACCCAGTACTTC,CAWSAGGGGETQYF
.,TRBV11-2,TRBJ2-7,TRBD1,TGTGCCAGCAGCATTCGGACAGGGGGCTACGAGCAGTACTTC,CASSIRTGGYEQYF
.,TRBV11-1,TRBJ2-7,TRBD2,TGTGCCAGCAGCTTAGCGCCGGGACTAGTCTACGAGCAGTACTTC,CASSLAPGLVYEQYF
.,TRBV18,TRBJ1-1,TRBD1,TGTGCCAGCTCACCAGGGACAGGGTCAGGCACTGAAGCTTTCTTT,CASSPGTGSGTEAFF
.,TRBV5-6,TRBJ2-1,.,TGTGCCAGCAGCGCGGGGACCGCTAGCTCCTACAATGAGCAGTTCTTC,CASSAGTASSYNEQFF
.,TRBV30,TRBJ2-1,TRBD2,TGTGCCTGGAGTCTCAGCGGGAGGGCCGGCAATGAGCAGTTCTTC,CAWSLSGRAGNEQFF
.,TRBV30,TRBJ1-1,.,TGTGCCTGGAGTGGGGGAGTCACTGAAGCTTTCTTT,CAWSGGVTEAFF
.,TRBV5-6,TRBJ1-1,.,TGTGCCAGCAGCTTGGGTTGGGGAGTCAAGAACACTGAAGCTTTCTTT,CASSLGWGVKNTEAFF
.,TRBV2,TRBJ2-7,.,TGTGCCAGCAGTGGTAGTTGGCAGGGTTACGAGCAGTACTTC,CASSGSWQGYEQYF
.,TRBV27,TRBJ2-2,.,TGTGCCAGCAGTTTAGGGGGGGCGGGGACCGGGGAGCTGTTTTTT,CASSLGGAGTGELFF
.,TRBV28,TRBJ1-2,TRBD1,TGTGCCAGCAGTTTAGGGACAGTCTCCTATGGCTACACCTTC,CASSLGTVSYGYTF
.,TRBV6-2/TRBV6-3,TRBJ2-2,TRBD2,TGTGCCAGCAGTTACCTAGCGGGAAAGGCCGGGGAGCTGTTTTTT,CASSYLAGKAGELFF